This TCR beta chain was recovered during a study of blood T cell repertoires in COVID-19. Across the whole study: The United States, Italy and Spain supplied acute and convalescent COVID-19 samples. Sample material is recorded as cDNA or gDNA derived from T cells, B-cell-depleted T cells, or PBMCs.

The CDR3 is made up of 11 amino acids. From germline, CDR1 is LNHDA and CDR2 SQIVND (reference sequence). The V and J ends lost 8 bases and 8 bases, in that order; junction bases with no gene match: 2. Authors' processing steps: Amplified reference gene primers provided the basis for estimating nucleated cell counts. Measured with immunoSEQ multiplex PCR; TCRdb has only the in-frame clones, and not every one. V, J and clone size are those of that table, while D and trimming were read from the DNA. Of tens of thousands of clones listed, 85% are singletons. The sequence came from a woman aged 65 to 85 with acute or convalescent COVID-19. Input material: peripheral blood. This chain uses TRBV19 with TRBJ1-2; 10 positions match TRBD1. CDR3 nucleotide sequence: TGTGCCAGTGGGGACAGGGGCGGCTACACCTTC. This gives the protein CASGDRGGYTF. Full variable domain (outside the CDR3, taken from reference TRBV19 and TRBJ1-2): DGGITQSPKYLFRKEGQNVTLSCEQNLNHDAMYWYRQDPGQGLRLIYYSQIVNDFQKGDIAEGYSVSREKKESFPLTVTSAQKNPTAFYLCASGDRGGYTFGSGTRLTVV.